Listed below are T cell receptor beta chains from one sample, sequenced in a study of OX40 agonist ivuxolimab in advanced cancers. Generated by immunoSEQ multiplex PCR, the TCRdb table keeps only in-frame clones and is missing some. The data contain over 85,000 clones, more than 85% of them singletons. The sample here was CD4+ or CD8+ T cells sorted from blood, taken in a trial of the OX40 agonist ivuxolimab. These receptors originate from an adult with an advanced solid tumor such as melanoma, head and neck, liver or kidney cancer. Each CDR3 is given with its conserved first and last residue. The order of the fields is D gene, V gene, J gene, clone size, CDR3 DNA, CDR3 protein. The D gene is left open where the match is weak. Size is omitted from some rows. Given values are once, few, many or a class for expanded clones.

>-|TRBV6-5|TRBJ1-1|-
TGTGCCAGCAGTTTCTGGGGCCCCAACACTGAAGCTTTCTTT
CASSFWGPNTEAFF
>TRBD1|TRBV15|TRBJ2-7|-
TGTGCCACCAGCTTCTACAGGGGGGACACCTACGAGCAGTACTTC
CATSFYRGDTYEQYF
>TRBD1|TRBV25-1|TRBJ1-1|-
TGTGCCAGCAGCCCATCGTGGGACAGGGTATTCAACACTGAAGCTTTCTTT
CASSPSWDRVFNTEAFF
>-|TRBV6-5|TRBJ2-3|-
TGTGCCAGCAGTTACCCCGGGAGCACAGATACGCAGTATTTT
CASSYPGSTDTQYF
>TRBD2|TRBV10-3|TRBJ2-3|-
TGTGCCAGTACACTAGCGGGAGTAGGTGATACGCAGTATTTT
CASTLAGVGDTQYF
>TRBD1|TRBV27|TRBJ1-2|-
TGTGCCAGCAGTTCGCCTTCCAGGGGGAACTATGGCTACACCTTC
CASSSPSRGNYGYTF
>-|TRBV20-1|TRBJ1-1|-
TGCAGTGCTAGAGATAACACTGAAGCTTTCTTT
CSARDNTEAFF
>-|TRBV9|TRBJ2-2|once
TGTGCCAGCAGCGTAGCTATAGGAAACACCGGGGAGCTGTTTTTT
CASSVAIGNTGELFF
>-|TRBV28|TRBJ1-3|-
TGTGCCAGCAGAAATTCGGTTTACTCTGGAAACACCATATATTTT
CASRNSVYSGNTIYF
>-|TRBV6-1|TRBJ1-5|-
TGTGCCAGCCGTAGAAGTAGCAATCAGCCCCAGCATTTT
CASRRSSNQPQHF
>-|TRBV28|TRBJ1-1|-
TGTGCCAGCAGCTATGCCCGACAGGCGTCCACTGAAGCTTTCTTT
CASSYARQASTEAFF
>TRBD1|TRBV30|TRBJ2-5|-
TGTGCCTGGAGCAGGGGGCAATTCCAGACCCAGTACTTC
CAWSRGQFQTQYF
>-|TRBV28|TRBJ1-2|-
TGTGCCAGCAGGACAGGTCGGAACTATGGCTACACCTTC
CASRTGRNYGYTF
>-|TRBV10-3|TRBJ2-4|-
TGTGCCATCAGTGAGTCGGGTTTTTTAGCCAAAAACATTCAGTACTTC
CAISESGFLAKNIQYF
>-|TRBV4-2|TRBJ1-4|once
TGTGCCAGCAGCCAAGATTACGGCCGCGGGGAAAAACTGTTTTTT
CASSQDYGRGEKLFF
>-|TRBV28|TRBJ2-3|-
TGTGCCAGCTACAAGCCCATCGGCACAGATACGCAGTATTTT
CASYKPIGTDTQYF
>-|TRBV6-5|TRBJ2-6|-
TGTGCCACCCACACTCCCGGGGCCAACGTCCTGACTTTC
CATHTPGANVLTF
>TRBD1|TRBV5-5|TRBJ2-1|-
TGTGCCAGCAGCTACAGGGGGGTCTCCTACAATGAGCAGTTCTTC
CASSYRGVSYNEQFF
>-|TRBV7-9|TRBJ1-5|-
TGTGCCAGCAGCTCCCCCAGGGATAGCAATCAGCCCCAGCATTTT
CASSSPRDSNQPQHF
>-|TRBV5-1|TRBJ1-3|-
TGCGCCAGCAGCCTGGGGGGTTCGGGCTCTGGAAACACCATATATTTT
CASSLGGSGSGNTIYF
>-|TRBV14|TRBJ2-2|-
TGTGCCAGCAGCCGAGGGGGTGTTTTCGGCGGGGAGCTGTTTTTT
CASSRGGVFGGELFF
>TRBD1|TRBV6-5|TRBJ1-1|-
TGTGCCAGCAGTTTCCTATCGACAGGGTATGAAGCTTTCTTT
CASSFLSTGYEAFF
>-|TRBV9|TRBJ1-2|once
TGTGCCAGCAGCCCTAGGGGCTTCGGCTACACCTTC
CASSPRGFGYTF
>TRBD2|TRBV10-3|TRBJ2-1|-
TGTGCCATCGGCGGGGGGTCCTACAATGAGCAGTTCTTC
CAIGGGSYNEQFF
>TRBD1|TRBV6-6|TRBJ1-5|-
TGTGCCAGCAGCCCCCAGGGGGCACTTCAGCCCCAGCATTTT
CASSPQGALQPQHF
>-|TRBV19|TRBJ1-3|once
TGTGCCAGTAGTCCAAGACAGGTTAACTCTGGAAACACCATATATTTT
CASSPRQVNSGNTIYF
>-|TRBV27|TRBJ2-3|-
TGTGCCAGCAGTTCCCACTCGGGGACAGATACGCAGTATTTT
CASSSHSGTDTQYF
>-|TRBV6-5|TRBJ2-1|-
TGTGCCAGCAGTCCGCGACTCGACTCCTACAATGAGCAGTTCTTC
CASSPRLDSYNEQFF
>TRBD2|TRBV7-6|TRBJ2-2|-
TGTGCCAGCAGCCGTCAACTAGCGGGGACCGGGGAGCTGTTTTTT
CASSRQLAGTGELFF
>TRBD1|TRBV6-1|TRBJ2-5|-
TGTGCCAGCAGAAAAAACATAGGACAGGAAGAGACCCAGTACTTC
CASRKNIGQEETQYF
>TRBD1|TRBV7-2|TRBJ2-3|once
TGTGCCAGCAGCTTAGCGGGACAGAGCAATACGCAGTATTTT
CASSLAGQSNTQYF
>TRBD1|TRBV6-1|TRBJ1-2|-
TGTGCCAGCAGTGAAGGGACAGGCAGGGACTATGGCTACACCTTC
CASSEGTGRDYGYTF
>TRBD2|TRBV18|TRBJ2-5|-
TGTGCCAGCTCACCAGCCGGGACTAGCGGGGGGCCAGAGTACTTC
CASSPAGTSGGPEYF
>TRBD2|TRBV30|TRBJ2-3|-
TGTGCCTGGGGTAGCGGGGGGCCCGCAGATACGCAGTATTTT
CAWGSGGPADTQYF
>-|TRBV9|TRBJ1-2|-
TGTGCCAGCAGCGTAGTAGGGGTAGTTGGCTACACCTTC
CASSVVGVVGYTF
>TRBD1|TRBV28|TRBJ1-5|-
TGTGCCAGCAGTTTATATGGGACAGGAAATCAGCCCCAGCATTTT
CASSLYGTGNQPQHF
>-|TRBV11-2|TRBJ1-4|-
TGTGCCAGCAGTCCACCGAACGCAGGGGTAAAGGAAAAACTGTTTTTT
CASSPPNAGVKEKLFF
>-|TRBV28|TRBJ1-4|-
TGTGCCAGCAGTCAATCAGAGCAGGGAGGTGAAAAACTGTTTTTT
CASSQSEQGGEKLFF
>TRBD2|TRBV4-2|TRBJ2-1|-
TGTGCCAGCAGCCAATCGACTAGCGGGTGGGGGGAGCAGTTCTTC
CASSQSTSGWGEQFF
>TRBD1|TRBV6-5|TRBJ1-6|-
TGTGCCAGCAGCAGGGACAGGGTTAATTCACCCCTCCACTTT
CASSRDRVNSPLHF
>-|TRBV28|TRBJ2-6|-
TGTGCCAGCTCTACCCCAGACGGGGCCAACGTCCTGACTTTC
CASSTPDGANVLTF
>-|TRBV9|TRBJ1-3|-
TGTGCCAGCAGCGTAGTAGCGTGGAGCTCTGGAAACACCATATATTTT
CASSVVAWSSGNTIYF
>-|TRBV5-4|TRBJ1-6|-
TGTGCCAGCAGCCAAAACAAGGACAGCCCCTATAATTCACCCCTCCACTTT
CASSQNKDSPYNSPLHF
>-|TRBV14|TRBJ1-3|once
TGTGCCAGCAGCCCCCGAGTGCGAGGCACCATATATTTT
CASSPRVRGTIYF
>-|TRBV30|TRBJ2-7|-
TGTGCCTGGAGTAAGGGGGGGGCTCTTTGGGAGCAGTACTTC
CAWSKGGALWEQYF
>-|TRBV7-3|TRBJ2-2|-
TGTGCCAGCAGCTTAAGCGACGGGGAGCTGTTTTTT
CASSLSDGELFF
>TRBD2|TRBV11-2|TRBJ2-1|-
TGTGCCAGCAGCTTAGGCCTAGCGGTGTACAATGAGCAGTTCTTC
CASSLGLAVYNEQFF
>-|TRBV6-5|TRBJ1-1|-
TGTGCCAGCAGCAGAGACTTGGTACCTGAAGCTTTCTTT
CASSRDLVPEAFF
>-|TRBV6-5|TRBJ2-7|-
TGTGCCAGCAGCAGGACGGTGGGCTCCTACGAGCAGTACTTC
CASSRTVGSYEQYF
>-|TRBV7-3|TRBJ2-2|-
TGTGCCAGCAGCCTGATGACCGGGGAGCTGTTTTTT
CASSLMTGELFF
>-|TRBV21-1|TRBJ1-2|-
TGTGCCAGCAGCAAAGTGCGGGACAGCCCTAACTATGGCTACACCTTC
CASSKVRDSPNYGYTF
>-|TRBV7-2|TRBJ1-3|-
TGTGCCAGCAGCCAGACACGGCTTGGAAACACCATATATTTT
CASSQTRLGNTIYF
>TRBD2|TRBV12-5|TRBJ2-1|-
TGTGCTAGTGGTCCCCGGGTAGCGGGAGTCTTAGCCAATGAGCAGTTCTTC
CASGPRVAGVLANEQFF
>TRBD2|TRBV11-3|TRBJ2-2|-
TGTGCCAGCAGCTTAGATGGGAGACTAGCGGGAGCAACCGGGGAGCTGTTTTTT
CASSLDGRLAGATGELFF
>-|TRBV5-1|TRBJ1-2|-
TGCGCCAGCAGCTTGGCGGAAGCCGCTAACTATGGCTACACCTTC
CASSLAEAANYGYTF
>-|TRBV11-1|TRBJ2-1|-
TGTGCCAGCAGCCCGACTAACTACAATGAGCAGTTCTTC
CASSPTNYNEQFF